In this sample, the clone carrying this T cell receptor (beta chain) turned up once. In each PCR, synthetic TCR analog templates were spiked in. Some clones are missing from TCRdb's copy, which holds only in-frame ones; the method was immunoSEQ multiplex PCR. The table shows roughly 100,000 clones, with roughly 90% occurring only once. This sample was included in a study of PD-L1 blockade in urothelial cancer. At the level of the study: Analysis of the blood was performed 3 weeks (second dose) and 6 weeks after treatment start.

Time point defined: pretreatment peripheral blood. The length of the CDR3 is 16 residues. The source was PBMCs, collected around atezolizumab (anti-PD-L1) treatment. This clonotype originated in a woman older than 75 with urothelial cancer. The rearrangement links TRBV12-1 to TRBJ2-3; the table calls TRBD2, which could not be checked here. TRBV12-1 constitutes a pseudogene. The CDR3 loop is CASSFGRAGCTDTQYF. Written as DNA, the CDR3 is TGTGCCAGCAGCTTTGGCCGAGCGGGCTGCACAGATACGCAGTATTTT.